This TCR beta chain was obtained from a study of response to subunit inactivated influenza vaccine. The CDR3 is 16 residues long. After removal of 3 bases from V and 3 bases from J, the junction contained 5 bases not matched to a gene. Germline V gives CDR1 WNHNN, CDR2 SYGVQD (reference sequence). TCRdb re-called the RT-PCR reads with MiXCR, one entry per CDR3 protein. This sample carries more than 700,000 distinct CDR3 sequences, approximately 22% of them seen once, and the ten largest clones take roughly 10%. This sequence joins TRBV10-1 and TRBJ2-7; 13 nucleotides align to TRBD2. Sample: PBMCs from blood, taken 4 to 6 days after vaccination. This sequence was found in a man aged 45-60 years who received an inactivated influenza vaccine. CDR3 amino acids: CASSERGLAGDYEQYF. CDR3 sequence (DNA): TGCGCCAGCAGTGAACGAGGACTAGCGGGGGACTACGAGCAGTACTTC.